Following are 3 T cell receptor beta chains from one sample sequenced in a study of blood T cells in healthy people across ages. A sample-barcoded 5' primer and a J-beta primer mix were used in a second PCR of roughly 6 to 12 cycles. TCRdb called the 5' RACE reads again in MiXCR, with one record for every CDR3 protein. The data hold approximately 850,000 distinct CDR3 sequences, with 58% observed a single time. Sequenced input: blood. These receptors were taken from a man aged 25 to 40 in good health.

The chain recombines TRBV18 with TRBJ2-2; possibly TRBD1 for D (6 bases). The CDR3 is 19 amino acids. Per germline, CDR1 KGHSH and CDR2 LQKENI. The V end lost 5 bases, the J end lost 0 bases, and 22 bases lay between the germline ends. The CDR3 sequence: CASSSSQWGPDANTGELFF. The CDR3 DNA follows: TGTGCCAGCTCATCGAGTCAGTGGGGGCCCGACGCGAACACCGGGGAGCTGTTTTTT. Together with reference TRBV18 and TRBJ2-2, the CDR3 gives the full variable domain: NAGVMQNPRHLVRRRGQEARLRCSPMKGHSHVYWYRQLPEEGLKFMVYLQKENIIDESGMPKERFSAEFPKEGPSILRIQQVVRGDSAAYFCASSSSQWGPDANTGELFFGEGSRLTVL.

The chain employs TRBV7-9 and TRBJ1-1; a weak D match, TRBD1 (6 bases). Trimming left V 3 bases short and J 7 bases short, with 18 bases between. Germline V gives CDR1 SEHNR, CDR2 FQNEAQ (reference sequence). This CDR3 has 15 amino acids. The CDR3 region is CASSFWGQRGYEAFF. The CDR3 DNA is TGTGCCAGCAGCTTTTGGGGCCAGAGGGGGTATGAAGCTTTCTTT.

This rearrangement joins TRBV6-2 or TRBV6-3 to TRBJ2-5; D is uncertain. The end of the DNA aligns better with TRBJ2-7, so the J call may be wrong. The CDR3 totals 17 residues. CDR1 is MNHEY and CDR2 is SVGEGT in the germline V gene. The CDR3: CASSYLLGGTLSYEQYF. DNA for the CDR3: TGTGCCAGCAGTTATCTGTTGGGCGGAACCTTATCCTACGAGCAGTACTTC.